These T cell receptor beta chains were read from a single sample in a study of blood T cell repertoires in COVID-19. Assay: immunoSEQ multiplex PCR; the TCRdb copy retains only in-frame clones and omits some. The top ten clones hold 5% to 7% of a sample with about 320,000 clones, around 92% of them seen once. Sequencing was carried out using peripheral blood. Every receptor here comes from a man aged 18 to 29 who had recovered from COVID-19. The CDR3 runs from the conserved cysteine through the conserved F or W. The D gene is left open where the match is weak. Clone size is given for some rows only: seen once, a few or many times, or a class if the clone is expanded.

D	size	V	J	DNA	CDR3
TRBD1	once	TRBV9	TRBJ1-2	TGTGCCAGCAGCCTTCATCGGACAGGCGAAGCTAACTATGGCTACACCTTC	CASSLHRTGEANYGYTF
-	-	TRBV30	TRBJ2-7	TGTGCTACGAGCGGGCAGGGTAAATTCTACGAGCAGTACTTC	CATSGQGKFYEQYF
TRBD2	-	TRBV4-1	TRBJ2-2	TGCGCCAGCAGCCATCCCACCCGGCGGGGGGCGAACACCGGGGAGCTGTTTTTT	CASSHPTRRGANTGELFF
TRBD2	-	TRBV19	TRBJ2-1	TGTGCCAGTAGTATAGAAGATTGGGGGGGACTGTTCTTC	CASSIEDWGGLFF
-	-	TRBV28	TRBJ2-5	TGTGCCAGCAGTTCGGAAGAGACCCAGTACTTC	CASSSEETQYF
TRBD1	-	TRBV5-1	TRBJ1-1	TGCGCCAGCAGCGTCGGACCAGGGGGCAGTGCTGAAGCTTTCTTT	CASSVGPGGSAEAFF
TRBD2	-	TRBV20-1	TRBJ2-3	TGCAGTGCTAGTCCCGTAGCGGGAATCACAGATACGCAGTATTTT	CSASPVAGITDTQYF
-	-	TRBV5-4	TRBJ2-7	TGTGCCAGCAGCTCGGGTCCTCCAGTCTACGAGCAGTACTTC	CASSSGPPVYEQYF
-	-	TRBV12-5	TRBJ1-1	TGTGCTAGTGGTTCCCCTCGTGAGGAACGGGTCACGACTGAAGCTTTCTTT	CASGSPREERVTTEAFF
TRBD2	-	TRBV11-3	TRBJ2-2	TGTGCCAGCAGCTTAGAGGGGGGGACCGGGGAGCTGTTTTTT	CASSLEGGTGELFF
TRBD2	few	TRBV7-9	TRBJ2-2	TGTGCCAGCAGCTCAAAGACTAGCGGGGTCACCGGGGAGCTGTTTTTT	CASSSKTSGVTGELFF
-	-	TRBV7-9	TRBJ2-1	TGTGCCAGCAGCTCTAGGGACACCTACAATGAGCAGTTCTTC	CASSSRDTYNEQFF
-	-	TRBV6-5	TRBJ2-6	TGTGCCAGCAGTTCGGTGGTCGGGTCTGGGGCCAACGTCCTGACTTTC	CASSSVVGSGANVLTF
TRBD1	-	TRBV7-3	TRBJ2-6	TGTGCCAGCAGCTCGACAGGGCCAGGGGCCAACGTCCTGACTTTC	CASSSTGPGANVLTF
TRBD2	-	TRBV29-1	TRBJ2-6	TGCAGCGTTGTGTGGAATAGCGGGAAAGTCTCTGGGGCCAACGTCCTGACTTTC	CSVVWNSGKVSGANVLTF
-	-	TRBV6-5	TRBJ1-2	TGTGCCAGCAGCCACTCCTCGGGTAACTATGGCTACACCTTC	CASSHSSGNYGYTF
-	-	TRBV30	TRBJ2-1	TGTGCCGGCTCTAGCAGCTCCTACAATGAGCAGTTCTTC	CAGSSSSYNEQFF